These T cell receptor beta chains were read from a single sample in a study of long-term antiretroviral therapy in people with HIV. The protocol was immunoSEQ multiplex PCR, while the TCRdb copy is restricted to in-frame clones and leaves out a portion. Here the sample spans fewer than 30,000 clones, roughly 83% being singletons. Sample: unsorted PBMCs, taken 0.7 years before starting antiretroviral therapy. These receptors all come from a man aged 30-40 years with HIV. Both conserved end residues are part of each CDR3. The D gene is left open where the match is weak. Clone size is given for some rows only: seen once, a few or many times, or a class if the clone is expanded.

j_call	clone_size	v_call	d_call	cdr3_aa	cdr3_nt
TRBJ2-2	-	TRBV6-1	-	CASSKRGDFTGELFF	TGTGCCAGCAGTAAGAGGGGGGACTTCACCGGGGAGCTGTTTTTT
TRBJ2-5	-	TRBV7-3	-	CASSDDLEETQYF	TGTGCCAGCAGCGACGACCTTGAGGAGACCCAGTACTTC
TRBJ1-6	-	TRBV6-6	-	CASSSTGMDSPLHF	TGTGCCAGCAGCTCTACAGGGATGGATTCACCCCTCCACTTT
TRBJ2-4	-	TRBV19	-	CASSPLLGSKNIQYF	TGTGCCAGTAGTCCCCTATTGGGGAGCAAAAACATTCAGTACTTC
TRBJ2-7	once	TRBV5-1	-	CASSSELRGPIYEQYF	TGCGCCAGCAGCTCGGAGTTAAGGGGACCTATCTACGAGCAGTACTTC
TRBJ2-1	-	TRBV27	TRBD2	CASSLRGTSGGNEQFF	TGTGCCAGCAGTTTACGGGGGACTAGCGGGGGCAATGAGCAGTTCTTC
TRBJ2-1	-	TRBV6-4	-	CASSAGGNEQFF	TGTGCCAGCAGTGCCGGGGGAAATGAGCAGTTCTTC
TRBJ2-7	-	TRBV5-4	-	CASSLLVVGEQYF	TGTGCCAGCAGCTTGCTGGTTGTAGGCGAGCAGTACTTC
TRBJ2-1	-	TRBV23-1	-	CASKKARYDRNEQFF	TGCGCCAGCAAAAAAGCCCGGTACGATAGGAATGAGCAGTTCTTC
TRBJ2-7	-	TRBV4-3	-	CASSLSQGGAHEQYF	TGCGCCAGCAGCCTGTCGCAGGGGGGGGCCCACGAGCAGTACTTC
TRBJ2-4	-	TRBV5-1	-	CASSWTGTRDIQYF	TGCGCCAGCAGCTGGACTGGTACTCGAGACATTCAGTACTTC
TRBJ2-5	once	TRBV6-6	-	CASSYSLETQYF	TGTGCCAGCAGTTACAGCCTAGAGACCCAGTACTTC
TRBJ2-1	-	TRBV4-3	-	CASSQVLGAGPLIF	TGCGCCAGCAGCCAAGTGTTAGGAGCGGGTCCCCTGATCTTC
TRBJ1-1	-	TRBV19	-	CASKSYSLNTEAFF	TGTGCCAGTAAAAGTTATTCCTTGAACACTGAAGCTTTCTTT
TRBJ2-2	-	TRBV5-1	-	CASSLDTGELFF	TGCGCCAGCAGCTTGGACACCGGGGAGCTGTTTTTT
TRBJ1-1	-	TRBV7-3	-	CASSLTPAGANTEAFF	TGTGCCAGCAGCTTAACCCCCGCAGGGGCGAACACTGAAGCTTTCTTT
TRBJ2-3	-	TRBV9	-	CASSPRENRITDTQYF	TGTGCCAGCAGCCCCCGGGAGAATAGGATCACAGATACGCAGTATTTT
TRBJ2-7	few	TRBV7-9	TRBD2	CASSLAPLAGGHYEQYF	TGTGCCAGCAGCTTAGCTCCACTAGCGGGAGGCCACTACGAGCAGTACTTC
TRBJ1-6	-	TRBV28	-	CASNRVNSPLHF	TGTGCCAGCAACAGGGTCAATTCACCCCTCCACTTT
TRBJ2-7	few	TRBV5-1	-	CASSLVPASYEQYF	TGCGCCAGCAGCTTGGTTCCCGCAAGCTACGAGCAGTACTTC